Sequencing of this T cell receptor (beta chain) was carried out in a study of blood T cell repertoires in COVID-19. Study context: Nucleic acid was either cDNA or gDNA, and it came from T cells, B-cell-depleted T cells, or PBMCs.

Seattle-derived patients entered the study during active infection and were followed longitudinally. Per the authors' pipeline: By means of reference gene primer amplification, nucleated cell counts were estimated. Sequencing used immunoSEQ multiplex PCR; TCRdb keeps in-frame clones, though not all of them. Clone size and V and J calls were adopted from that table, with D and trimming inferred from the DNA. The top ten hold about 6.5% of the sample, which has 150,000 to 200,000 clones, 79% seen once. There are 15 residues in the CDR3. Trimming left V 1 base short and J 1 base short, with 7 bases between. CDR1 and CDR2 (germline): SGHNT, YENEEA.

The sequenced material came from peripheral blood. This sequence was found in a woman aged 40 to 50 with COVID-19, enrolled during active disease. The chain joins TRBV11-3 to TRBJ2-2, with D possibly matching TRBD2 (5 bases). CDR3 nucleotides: TGTGCCAGCAGCTTAGGGGGAGAGAACACCGGGGAGCTGTTTTTT. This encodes CASSLGGENTGELFF.